Presented here are 9 T cell receptor beta chains from one specimen sequenced in a study of PD-1 blockade in classical Hodgkin lymphoma. The time point here: newly diagnosed, previously untreated cHL patient sample. Here immunoSEQ multiplex PCR was the method, and the copy in TCRdb shows in-frame clones only, minus some. The table records 16,000 or so clones, about 83% of them present only once. The specimen was peripheral blood mononuclear cells (PBMCs). All receptors derive from a human donor with classical Hodgkin lymphoma.

The genes are TRBV11-3 and TRBJ2-1; no clear D gene. This CDR3 is built from 16 residues. V lost 0 bases and J 0 bases, leaving 9 bases between the germline ends. Per germline, CDR1 SGHNT and CDR2 YENEEA. The CDR3 sequence: CASSLEAAYSYNEQFF. CDR3 DNA sequence: TGTGCCAGCAGCTTAGAGGCCGCTTACTCCTACAATGAGCAGTTCTTC. Combining the CDR3 with reference TRBV11-3 and TRBJ2-1 gives the whole variable domain EAGVVQSPRYKIIEKKQPVAFWCNPISGHNTLYWYLQNLGQGPELLIRYENEEAVDDSQLPKDRFSAERLKGVDSTLKIQPAELGDSAVYLCASSLEAAYSYNEQFFGPGTRLTVL.

The chain employs TRBV11-2 and TRBJ2-3; D is ambiguous. The V end lost 2 bases, the J end lost 2 bases, and 5 bases lay between the germline ends. Germline loops: CDR1 SGHAT, CDR2 FQNNGV. This CDR3 is 13 amino acids long. The CDR3 sequence: CASSLPTTDTQYF. CDR3 sequence (DNA): TGTGCCAGCAGCTTACCTACCACAGATACGCAGTATTTT.

The chain links TRBV4-2 to TRBJ2-3; D might be TRBD1 or TRBD2, each matching 5 bases. The ends were cut back, 4 bases at V and 2 bases at J, with 16 bases in the middle. CDR3 length: 16 amino acids. CDR1 is LGHNA, CDR2 YNFKEQ, per germline. The CDR3 loop reads CASSRDLEGLTDTQYF. CDR3 nucleotide sequence: TGTGCCAGCAGCCGGGACCTAGAGGGCCTCACAGATACGCAGTATTTT.

J is TRBJ1-5 and V is TRBV10-1; possible D gene TRBD1, 6 bases. Germline V gene lookup returns CDR1 WNHNN and CDR2 SYGVQD (reference sequence). The V end lost 3 bases, the J end lost 0 bases, and 15 bases lay between the germline ends. The CDR3 spans 17 residues. In nucleotides, the CDR3 is TGCGCCAGCAGTGATTCCCCCCGAGGGGGTAGCAATCAGCCCCAGCATTTT. Its protein product is CASSDSPRGGSNQPQHF.

This clone was seen a few times. The CDR3, as DNA: TGTGCCATCAGTGGGACCGGGACAGGCTACGAGCAGTACTTC. It codes for CAISGTGTGYEQYF. The J gene is TRBJ2-7, the V gene TRBV10-3; TRBD1 matches 8 bases. After removal of 4 bases from V and 3 bases from J, the junction contained 5 bases not matched to a gene. The germline CDR1 and CDR2 sequences are ENHRY and SYGVKD. The CDR3 totals 14 residues.

The chain carries TRBV18 and TRBJ2-7; 8 bases align to TRBD1. CDR1 is KGHSH, CDR2 LQKENI, per germline. The CDR3 loop spans 13 amino acids. V lost 4 bases to trimming and J lost 5 bases; unmatched junction nucleotides: 4. The CDR3: CASSRQGIHEQYF. CDR3 DNA: TGTGCCAGCTCACGACAGGGGATACACGAGCAGTACTTC.

The V gene is TRBV7-9, the J gene TRBJ1-2; D is unclear. The CDR3 is 14 residues long. CDR1 is SEHNR and CDR2 is FQNEAQ in the germline V gene (reference sequence). Trimming took off 5 bases at V and 1 base at J, with 11 bases between the two ends. The CDR3 sequence is CASSLYTGNYGYTF. CDR3 sequence (DNA): TGTGCCAGCAGCCTGTATACGGGTAACTATGGCTACACCTTC.

The rearrangement links TRBV15 to TRBJ2-3; D ambiguous. The CDR3 length is 17 residues. The V gene lost 2 bases and the J gene lost 0 bases, with 15 bases spanning the gap. Germline assignment: CDR1 LNHNV and CDR2 YYDKDF (reference sequence). Here the CDR3 reads CATSRTSQTLSTDTQYF. For the CDR3, the DNA is TGTGCCACCAGCAGAACCTCTCAAACCTTGAGCACAGATACGCAGTATTTT.

The genes are TRBV29-1 and TRBJ1-1, with a weak D call TRBD1 (5 bases). V was trimmed by 7 bases and J by 7 bases, leaving 19 bases between them. CDR3 length: 13 residues. CDR1 SQVTM and CDR2 ANQGSEA come from the germline V gene. The CDR3, as DNA: TGCAGCGCGGGGGGAGGGGCCAGCGGTGAAGCTTTCTTT. Protein sequence: CSAGGGASGEAFF.